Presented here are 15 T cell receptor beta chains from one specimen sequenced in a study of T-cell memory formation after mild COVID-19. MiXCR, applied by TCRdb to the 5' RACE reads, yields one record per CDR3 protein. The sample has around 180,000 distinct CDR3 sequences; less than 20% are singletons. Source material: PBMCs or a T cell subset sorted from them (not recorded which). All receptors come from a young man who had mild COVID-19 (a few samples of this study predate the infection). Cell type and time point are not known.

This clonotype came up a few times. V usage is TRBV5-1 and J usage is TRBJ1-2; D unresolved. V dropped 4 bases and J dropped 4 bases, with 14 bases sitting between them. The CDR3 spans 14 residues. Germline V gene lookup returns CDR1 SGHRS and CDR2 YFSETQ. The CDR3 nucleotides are TGCGCCAGCAGCCACAACGGAATGGTCTATGGCTACACCTTC. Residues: CASSHNGMVYGYTF.

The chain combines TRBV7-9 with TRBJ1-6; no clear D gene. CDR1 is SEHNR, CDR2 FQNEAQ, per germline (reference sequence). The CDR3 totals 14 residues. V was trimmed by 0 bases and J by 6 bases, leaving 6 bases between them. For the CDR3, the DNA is TGTGCCAGCAGCTTAGCGGCTGCTAATTCACCCCTCCACTTT. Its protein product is CASSLAAANSPLHF.

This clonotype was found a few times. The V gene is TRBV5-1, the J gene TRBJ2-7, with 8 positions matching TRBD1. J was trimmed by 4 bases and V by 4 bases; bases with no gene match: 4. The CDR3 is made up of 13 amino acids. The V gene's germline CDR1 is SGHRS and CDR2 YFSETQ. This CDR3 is CASSPDRDYEQYF. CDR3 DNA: TGCGCCAGCAGCCCGGACAGGGATTACGAGCAGTACTTC.

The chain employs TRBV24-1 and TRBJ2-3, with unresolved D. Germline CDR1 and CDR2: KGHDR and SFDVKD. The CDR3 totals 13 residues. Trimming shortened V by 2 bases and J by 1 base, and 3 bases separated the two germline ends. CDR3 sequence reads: CATSDWGTDTQYF. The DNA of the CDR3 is TGTGCCACCAGTGATTGGGGCACAGATACGCAGTATTTT.

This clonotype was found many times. As DNA, the CDR3 is TGTGCCAGCAGCTTTGGGCAGGGGAACACCATATATTTT. Amino acids: CASSFGQGNTIYF. V is TRBV7-9 and J is TRBJ1-3; possible D gene TRBD1, 6 bases. Deletions cut 3 bases from V and 7 bases from J, with 10 bases between. The CDR3 is made up of 13 amino acids. The V gene's germline CDR1 is SEHNR and CDR2 FQNEAQ (reference sequence).

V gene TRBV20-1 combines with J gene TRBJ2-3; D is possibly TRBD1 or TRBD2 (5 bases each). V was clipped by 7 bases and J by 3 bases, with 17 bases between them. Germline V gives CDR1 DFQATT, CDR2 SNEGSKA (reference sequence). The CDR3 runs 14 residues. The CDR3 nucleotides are TGCAGTGGGGGAGTCAGGGAATCGACAGATACGCAGTATTTT. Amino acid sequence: CSGGVRESTDTQYF.

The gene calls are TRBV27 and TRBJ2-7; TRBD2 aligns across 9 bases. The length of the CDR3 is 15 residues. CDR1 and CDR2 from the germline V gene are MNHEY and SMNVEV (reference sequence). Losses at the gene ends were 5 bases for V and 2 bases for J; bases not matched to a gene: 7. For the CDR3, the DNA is TGTGCCAGCAGTCCCCGAGCGGGGGGAACCTACGAGCAGTACTTC. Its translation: CASSPRAGGTYEQYF.

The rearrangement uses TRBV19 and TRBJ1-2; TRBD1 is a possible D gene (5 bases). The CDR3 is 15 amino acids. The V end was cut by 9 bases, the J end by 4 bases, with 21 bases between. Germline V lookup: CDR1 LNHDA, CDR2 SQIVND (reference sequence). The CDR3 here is CARRTGPLSLYGYTF. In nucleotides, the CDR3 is TGTGCCAGACGAACGGGACCGCTCTCCCTCTATGGCTACACCTTC.

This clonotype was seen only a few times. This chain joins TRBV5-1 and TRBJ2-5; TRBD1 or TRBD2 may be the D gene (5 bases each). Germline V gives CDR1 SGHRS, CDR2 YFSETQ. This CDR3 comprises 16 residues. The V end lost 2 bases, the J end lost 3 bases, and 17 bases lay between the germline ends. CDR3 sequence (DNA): TGCGCCAGCAGCTTCATTCCCGGGGACGGGGAAGAGACCCAGTACTTC. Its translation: CASSFIPGDGEETQYF. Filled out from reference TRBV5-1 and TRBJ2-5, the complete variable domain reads KAGVTQTPRYLIKTRGQQVTLSCSPISGHRSVSWYQQTPGQGLQFLFEYFSETQRNKGNFPGRFSGRQFSNSRSEMNVSTLELGDSALYLCASSFIPGDGEETQYFGPGTRLLVL.

The CDR3 coding sequence is TGCAGTGCTAGAGTTTGGGGGAAGAACACCGGGGAGCTGTTTTTT. Protein product: CSARVWGKNTGELFF. The genes are TRBV20-1 and TRBJ2-2, with D perhaps assigned TRBD1 or TRBD2 (5 bases each). Between the trimmed V and J ends, which lost 1 base and 1 base, there was a span of 10 bases. Germline CDR1 and CDR2: DFQATT and SNEGSKA (reference sequence). This CDR3 contains 15 residues.

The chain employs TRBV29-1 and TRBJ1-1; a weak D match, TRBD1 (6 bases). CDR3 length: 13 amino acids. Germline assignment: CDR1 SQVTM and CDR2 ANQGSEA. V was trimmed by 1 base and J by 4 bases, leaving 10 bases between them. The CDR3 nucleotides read TGCAGCGTTGAAGTTGGGGGGGCCACTGAAGCTTTCTTT. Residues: CSVEVGGATEAFF.

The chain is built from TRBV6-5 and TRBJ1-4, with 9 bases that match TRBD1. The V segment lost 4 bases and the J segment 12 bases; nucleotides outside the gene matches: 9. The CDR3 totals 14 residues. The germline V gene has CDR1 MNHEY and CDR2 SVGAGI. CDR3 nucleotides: TGTGCCAGCAGTTTCCGACAGGGGGGGATCGAACTGTTTTTT. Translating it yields CASSFRQGGIELFF.

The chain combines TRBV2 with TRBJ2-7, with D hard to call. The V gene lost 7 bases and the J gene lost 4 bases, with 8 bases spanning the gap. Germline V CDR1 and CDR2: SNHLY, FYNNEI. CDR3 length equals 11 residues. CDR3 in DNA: TGTGCCAGCACCGAAAAGTACGAGCAGTACGTC. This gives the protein CASTEKYEQYV.

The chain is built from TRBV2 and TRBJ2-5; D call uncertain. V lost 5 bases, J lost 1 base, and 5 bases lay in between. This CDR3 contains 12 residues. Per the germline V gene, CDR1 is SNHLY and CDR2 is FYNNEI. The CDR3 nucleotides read TGTGCCAGCAGTTACACCCAAGAGACCCAGTACTTC. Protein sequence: CASSYTQETQYF.

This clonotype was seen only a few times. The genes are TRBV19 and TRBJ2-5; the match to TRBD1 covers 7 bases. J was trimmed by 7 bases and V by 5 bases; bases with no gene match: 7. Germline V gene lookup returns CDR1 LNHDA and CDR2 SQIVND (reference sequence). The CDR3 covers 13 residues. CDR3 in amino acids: CASSSTGPGTQYF. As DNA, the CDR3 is TGTGCCAGTAGTTCGACAGGGCCCGGGACCCAGTACTTC.